Presented here are 21 T cell receptor beta chains from one specimen sequenced in a study of identical twins. TCRdb redid the calling of the 5' RACE reads with MiXCR, one entry per CDR3 protein. Counted here are 250,000 to 300,000 distinct CDR3 sequences, just under 9.5% occurring once; the ten biggest clones make up approximately 6.5%. The same data also went into a second study, on yellow fever vaccine responses in identical twins.

Sample: CD8+ T cells sorted from blood. These receptors all stem from a woman aged 18-30 years in good health.

This clonotype occurred once. The rearrangement links TRBV7-8 to TRBJ2-7; weak D call: TRBD1 (6 bases). This CDR3 has 17 residues. Trimming removed 1 base at V and 1 base at J, with 17 bases between. Germline V gene sequence: CDR1 SGHVS, CDR2 FQNEAQ. The DNA for the CDR3 is TGTGCCAGCAGCTTAGAGATGGCAGGGGCTAATTCCTACGAGCAGTACTTC. This encodes CASSLEMAGANSYEQYF.

This clonotype was detected a few times. This chain uses TRBV5-4 with TRBJ2-7; a possible D gene is TRBD2 (6 bases). The CDR3 contains 14 residues. CDR1 is SGHNT, CDR2 YYREEE, per germline (reference sequence). With 3 bases removed from V and 4 bases from J, the gap between germline ends came to 14 bases. Here the CDR3 reads CASSSPGDMYEQYF. CDR3 coding DNA: TGTGCCAGCAGCTCTCCGGGAGATATGTACGAGCAGTACTTC.

Only a few counts were recorded for this clonotype. This sequence joins TRBV11-1 and TRBJ2-2, with TRBD2 matching over 7 bases. The V gene end was trimmed by 4 bases and the J gene end by 4 bases; junction bases not matched to a gene: 6. CDR1 SGHAT and CDR2 FQDESV come from the germline V gene (reference sequence). This CDR3 has 15 residues. CDR3 loop: CASSWEGRLTGELFF. CDR3 sequence (DNA): TGTGCCAGCAGCTGGGAGGGACGGCTCACCGGGGAGCTGTTTTTT.

This chain links TRBV4-3 with TRBJ2-3; D not resolved. The CDR3 covers 13 residues. V was clipped by 6 bases and J by 3 bases, with 10 bases between them. Germline values: CDR1 LGHNA, CDR2 YSLEER. The CDR3 region is CASSHGVTDTQYF. The CDR3 coding sequence is TGCGCCAGCAGTCACGGAGTAACAGATACGCAGTATTTT.

This clonotype was observed at least ten times. The chain uses TRBV10-3 and TRBJ1-3; 9 bases match TRBD1. Germline V gene lookup returns CDR1 ENHRY and CDR2 SYGVKD. V dropped 8 bases and J dropped 2; count of bases not matched to a gene: 16. The CDR3 covers 18 residues. DNA of the CDR3: TGTGCCATCGGCCCTTTCGGGACAGGGCCCCAGGCTGGAAACACCATATATTTT. The encoded protein is CAIGPFGTGPQAGNTIYF.

This clonotype was seen repeatedly, ten times or more. V is TRBV10-3 and J is TRBJ2-7; 9 positions match TRBD2. The germline gives CDR1 ENHRY, CDR2 SYGVKD. The CDR3 is made up of 16 amino acids. Germline trimming cut 4 bases from V and 2 bases from J; bases unmatched to any gene: 9. The CDR3 nucleotides read TGTGCCATCAGTGGGAAGCGGGGGGTCGATACCTACGAGCAGTACTTC. Translating it yields CAISGKRGVDTYEQYF.

In this sample, this clonotype turned up a few times. The V gene is TRBV11-3, the J gene TRBJ2-7; D is tentatively TRBD1 or TRBD2 (6 bases each). Per the germline V gene, CDR1 is SGHNT and CDR2 is YENEEA. Trimming took 4 bases from V and 2 from J, leaving 18 bases between them. The length of the CDR3 is 16 residues. The CDR3 region has the DNA TGTGCCAGCAGCTCGGGGGCAGGGGAAGGTCCCTACGAGCAGTACTTC. It yields the protein CASSSGAGEGPYEQYF.

The table lists this clonotype with many counts. The chain recombines TRBV15 with TRBJ2-2, with TRBD2 identical over 7 bases. The CDR3 length is 14 residues. Germline loops: CDR1 LNHNV, CDR2 YYDKDF (reference sequence). J was trimmed by 0 bases and V by 8 bases; bases with no gene match: 3. The CDR3 DNA reads TGTGCCACCCTGGGGACTACGAACACCGGGGAGCTGTTTTTT. Its protein is CATLGTTNTGELFF.

This clonotype appeared a few times. The chain carries TRBV6-2 or TRBV6-3 and TRBJ2-7; TRBD1 matches 9 bases. The CDR3 spans 15 residues. J lost 2 bases, V lost 6 bases, and 8 bases had no gene match. Germline-derived CDR1 and CDR2 are MNHEY and SVGEGT. The CDR3 sequence is CASRDRGPIPYEQYF. In nucleotides, the CDR3 is TGTGCCAGCAGGGACAGGGGTCCAATTCCCTACGAGCAGTACTTC.

A few counts support this clonotype. The chain recombines TRBV20-1 with TRBJ2-3; weak D call: TRBD1 (5 bases). Germline CDR1 DFQATT, CDR2 SNEGSKA (reference sequence). The CDR3 contains 15 residues. Trimming stripped 0 bases from V and 0 bases from J, with 10 bases between. Written as DNA, the CDR3 is TGCAGTGCTAGAGATCAGGGTGAAAGCACAGATACGCAGTATTTT. This encodes CSARDQGESTDTQYF.

This clonotype was picked up many times. The chain recombines TRBV3-1 with TRBJ2-1, with D maybe TRBD2 (6 bases). The ends were cut back, 0 bases at V and 3 bases at J, with 9 bases in the middle. The CDR3 is made up of 15 amino acids. Germline CDR1 and CDR2: LGHDT and YNNKEL (reference sequence). The CDR3 sequence is CASSQDPSDYNEQFF. CDR3 nucleotide sequence: TGTGCCAGCAGCCAAGATCCTAGCGACTACAATGAGCAGTTCTTC.

This clonotype was picked up many times. V and J are TRBV20-1 and TRBJ2-2; 7 bases line up with TRBD1. The V and J ends lost 6 bases and 0 bases, in that order; junction bases with no gene match: 4. CDR3 length: 14 amino acids. CDR1 is DFQATT, CDR2 SNEGSKA, per germline (reference sequence). Here the CDR3 reads CSAWDRPNTGELFF. The CDR3 bases are TGCAGTGCCTGGGACAGACCGAACACCGGGGAGCTGTTTTTT.

This clonotype has more than one count but fewer than ten. The V gene is TRBV20-1, the J gene TRBJ1-3; 7 bases line up with TRBD1. V shed 4 bases and J 4 bases; nucleotides not matched to a gene: 4. Germline lookup yields CDR1 DFQATT and CDR2 SNEGSKA (reference sequence). The CDR3 is made up of 13 amino acids. CDR3 in DNA: TGCAGTGCTACTACAGGGGTCGGAAACACCATATATTTT. This gives the protein CSATTGVGNTIYF.

The chain joins TRBV7-8 to TRBJ2-5, with D perhaps matching TRBD1 (6 bases). The germline CDR1 and CDR2 sequences are SGHVS and FQNEAQ. This CDR3 comprises 15 residues. The V gene lost 5 bases and the J gene lost 2 bases, with 15 bases spanning the gap. CDR3 region: CASSQTGGHQETQYF. The CDR3 nucleotides are TGTGCCAGCAGCCAGACAGGAGGCCATCAAGAGACCCAGTACTTC.

This clonotype was recorded a few times. The rearrangement joins TRBV6-5 to TRBJ2-5; D gene unclear. CDR1 is MNHEY and CDR2 is SVGAGI in the germline V gene. V was pared by 0 bases and J by 4 bases, with 9 bases between. The CDR3 loop spans 14 amino acids. The DNA for the CDR3 is TGTGCCAGCAGTTACTCGACCAGGCTAGAGACCCAGTACTTC. Protein: CASSYSTRLETQYF.

This clonotype was seen at least ten times. The chain carries TRBV12-3 or TRBV12-4 and TRBJ2-2; D not resolved. This CDR3 is 12 amino acids long. Trimming took 5 bases from V and 7 from J, leaving 8 bases between them. The CDR3 DNA reads TGTGCCAGCAGTACATTGTTCGGGGAGCTGTTTTTT. This translates into CASSTLFGELFF.

The V gene is TRBV5-1, the J gene TRBJ1-6; 9 bases agree with TRBD1. The CDR3 has 16 residues. J gave up 8 bases and V 1 base, and 7 bases lay outside the gene matches. Germline CDR1 SGHRS, CDR2 YFSETQ. This CDR3 reads CASSLWATGGDSPLHF. The DNA for the CDR3 is TGCGCCAGCAGCTTGTGGGCGACAGGGGGGGATTCACCCCTCCACTTT.

This clonotype was observed many times. CDR3 nucleotides: TGTGCCAGCAGTCCCCAATCACACCCTAGCGCCCCGCAGTATTTT. This translates into CASSPQSHPSAPQYF. The chain joins TRBV28 to TRBJ2-3; tentatively, D is TRBD2 (6 bases). V dropped 5 bases and J dropped 10 bases, with 22 bases sitting between them. There are 15 residues in the CDR3. The germline CDR1 and CDR2 sequences are MDHEN and SYDVKM.

The sample holds a few counts of this clonotype. V usage is TRBV7-9 and J usage is TRBJ1-5, with a possible D match to TRBD1 (6 bases). CDR3 length: 14 residues. V lost 5 bases to trimming and J lost 8 bases, with 16 bases between them. Germline CDR1 and CDR2: SEHNR and FQNEAQ (reference sequence). The CDR3 sequence: CASSKVAGDEPQHF. CDR3 nucleotide sequence: TGTGCCAGCAGCAAGGTGGCAGGGGATGAGCCCCAGCATTTT.

The chain joins TRBV19 to TRBJ2-7, with 7 bases fitting TRBD2. Germline CDR1 and CDR2: LNHDA and SQIVND (reference sequence). V gave up 3 bases and J gave up 1 base; unmatched junction bases: 12. The CDR3 has 17 amino acids. CDR3 protein: CASSILPQAGGSYEQYF. DNA of the CDR3: TGTGCCAGTAGTATCTTACCCCAAGCCGGGGGGTCCTACGAGCAGTACTTC.

The CDR3 DNA reads as TGCGCCAGCACTGGACTAGCGGGAGTGGGAAATGAGCAGTTCTTC. Amino acid sequence: CASTGLAGVGNEQFF. V usage is TRBV5-1 and J usage is TRBJ2-1; 13 positions match TRBD2. After removal of 6 bases from V and 7 bases from J, the junction contained 7 bases not matched to a gene. Per the germline V gene, CDR1 is SGHRS and CDR2 is YFSETQ. The CDR3 sequence is 15 residues long.